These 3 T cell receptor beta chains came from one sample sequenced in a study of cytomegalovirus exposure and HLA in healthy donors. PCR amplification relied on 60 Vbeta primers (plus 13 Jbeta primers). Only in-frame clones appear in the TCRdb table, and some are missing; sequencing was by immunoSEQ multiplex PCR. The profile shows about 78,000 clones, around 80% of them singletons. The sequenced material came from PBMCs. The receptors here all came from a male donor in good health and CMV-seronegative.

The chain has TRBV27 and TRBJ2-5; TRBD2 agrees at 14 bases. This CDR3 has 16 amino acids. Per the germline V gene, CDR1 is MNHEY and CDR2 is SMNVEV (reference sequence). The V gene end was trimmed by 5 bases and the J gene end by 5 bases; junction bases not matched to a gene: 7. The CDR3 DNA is TGTGCCAGCAGTCAGGGACTAGCGGGAGTAATCGAGACCCAGTACTTC. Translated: CASSQGLAGVIETQYF.

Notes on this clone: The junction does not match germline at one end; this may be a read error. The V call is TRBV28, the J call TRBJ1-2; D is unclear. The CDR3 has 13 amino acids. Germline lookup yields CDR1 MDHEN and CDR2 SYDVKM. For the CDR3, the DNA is TGTGCCAGCAGCCCCACATCTAACTATGGCTACCCCTTC. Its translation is CASSPTSNYGYPF.

CDR3 in amino acids: CASSLTGAGETQYF. As DNA, the CDR3 is TGCGCCAGCAGCTTAACAGGGGCTGGAGAGACCCAGTACTTC. V gene TRBV5-1 combines with J gene TRBJ2-5, with 7 bases fitting TRBD1. Germline V gene sequence: CDR1 SGHRS, CDR2 YFSETQ. This CDR3 region has 14 residues. The V segment lost 2 bases and the J segment 4 bases; nucleotides outside the gene matches: 5.